This paragraph covers one T cell receptor beta chain sequence. Sequencing used immunoSEQ multiplex PCR; TCRdb keeps in-frame clones, though not all of them. The sample contains 250,000 to 300,000 clones, approximately 83% of which appear only once. These data are taken from a study of blood T cell repertoires in COVID-19. V lost 0 bases to trimming and J lost 8 bases; unmatched junction nucleotides: 4. Germline-derived CDR1 and CDR2 are MGHRA and YSYEKL. CDR3 size: 14 residues. This TCR derives from a woman between 65 and 79 years old with acute or convalescent COVID-19. The V call is TRBV4-1, the J call TRBJ1-2, with TRBD1 identical over 9 bases. Sequenced sample: peripheral blood. The CDR3 loop is CASSQEYRGRGYTF. Here the CDR3 DNA reads TGCGCCAGCAGCCAAGAATACAGGGGGCGAGGCTACACCTTC.